This T cell receptor (beta chain) was observed in a study of blood T cell repertoires in COVID-19. Overall study context: Researchers got acute and convalescent COVID-19 samples from the United States, Italy and Spain. Sources were T cells, B-cell-depleted T cells, or PBMCs; the material itself was cDNA or gDNA.

The CDR3 length is 16 residues. CDR1 SGDLS and CDR2 YYNGEE come from the germline V gene. V was clipped by 0 bases and J by 0 bases, with 11 bases between them. Source study methods: Amplification with reference gene primers provided the estimates of nucleated cell counts. Sequencing used immunoSEQ multiplex PCR; TCRdb keeps in-frame clones, though not all of them. The DNA gave D and trimming, while V, J and clone size come from that table. The table lists around 58,000 clones, 90% of them singletons. Sequenced: peripheral blood. The J gene is TRBJ2-3, the V gene TRBV9, with D perhaps matching TRBD2 (5 bases). This receptor was taken from a man aged 55 to 70 with active COVID-19. The CDR3 DNA reads TGTGCCAGCAGCGTAGGGGGAGAGTTTAGCACAGATACGCAGTATTTT. Translating gives CASSVGGEFSTDTQYF.